The rows below give T cell receptor beta chains drawn from one sample of a study of T cell responses to AZD1222 COVID-19 vaccine. Produced via immunoSEQ multiplex PCR; TCRdb's table is partial and in-frame only. The data contain 120,000 to 150,000 clones, about 93% of them seen just once; the ten biggest clones take up 1.9%. The sequenced sample was peripheral blood, obtained on day 0 of AZD1222 vaccination. The origin of the receptors is an adult in good health. CDR3s include the opening cysteine and the closing phenylalanine or tryptophan. The D gene is left open where the match is weak. Rows give clone size only sometimes, using once, few, many, or a class for an expanded clone.

d_call j_call cdr3_length clone_size v_call cdr3_aa cdr3_nt
. TRBJ1-5 13 . TRBV27 CASSLGRRQPQHF TGTGCCAGCAGTTTGGGAAGGAGACAGCCCCAGCATTTT
. TRBJ2-7 18 . TRBV9 CASTLSRQALRFSYEQYF TGTGCCAGCACTCTGAGCCGCCAGGCACTTCGATTCTCCTACGAGCAGTACTTC
. TRBJ1-6 14 . TRBV11-2 CASSSRVVRSPLHF TGTGCCAGCAGCTCCAGGGTGGTACGGTCACCCCTCCACTTT
. TRBJ1-2 13 few TRBV19 CASRKQGFYGYTF TGTGCCAGTAGGAAACAGGGATTCTATGGCTACACCTTC
TRBD1 TRBJ1-3 17 . TRBV7-9 CASSPWDRGSSGNTIYF TGTGCCAGCAGCCCGTGGGACAGGGGTAGCTCTGGAAACACCATATATTTT
TRBD2 TRBJ2-1 11 . TRBV19 CASTAGGWQFF TGTGCCAGTACCGCCGGGGGGTGGCAGTTCTTC
. TRBJ2-1 14 . TRBV7-9 CASSARDLYNEQFF TGTGCCAGCAGCGCCCGGGACCTGTACAATGAGCAGTTCTTC
TRBD1 TRBJ2-7 14 . TRBV9 CASSVEDRVNEQYF TGTGCCAGCAGCGTTGAGGACAGGGTAAACGAGCAGTACTTC
. TRBJ2-1 13 . TRBV5-1 CASSLVGGNEQFF TGCGCCAGCAGCTTGGTAGGTGGAAATGAGCAGTTCTTC
TRBD2 TRBJ2-7 14 . TRBV30 CAWSLSGRGYEQYF TGTGCCTGGAGTTTGAGCGGGAGGGGCTACGAGCAGTACTTC
TRBD1 TRBJ2-2 16 . TRBV29-1 CSVRGGGQGKAGELFF TGCAGCGTTCGCGGCGGAGGACAGGGAAAGGCCGGGGAGCTGTTTTTT
TRBD2 TRBJ2-3 15 . TRBV6-4 CASSDGNGGASTQYF TGTGCCAGCAGTGACGGAAACGGGGGGGCCAGTACGCAGTATTTT
TRBD1 TRBJ2-2 16 once TRBV4-1 CASSQPTGGNTGELFF TGCGCCAGCAGCCAACCCACAGGGGGCAACACCGGGGAGCTGTTTTTT
. TRBJ1-2 12 . TRBV5-4 CASSAANYGYTF TGTGCCAGCAGCGCGGCGAACTATGGCTACACCTTC
. TRBJ1-1 14 . TRBV29-1 CSVESLGMTAEAFF TGCAGCGTTGAGTCTTTGGGGATGACGGCTGAAGCTTTCTTT
. TRBJ1-2 15 . TRBV11-2 CASSVGRSWNYGYTF TGTGCCAGCAGCGTGGGCAGAAGTTGGAACTATGGCTACACCTTC
. TRBJ1-6 13 . TRBV3-1/TRBV3-2 CASSPRANSPLHF TGTGCCAGCAGCCCCAGGGCAAATTCACCCCTCCACTTT
. TRBJ2-5 18 . TRBV6-2/TRBV6-3 CASSRPIISGGAVKTQYF TGTGCCAGCAGCAGACCCATAATCAGCGGCGGGGCCGTAAAGACCCAGTACTTC
TRBD2 TRBJ2-2 16 once TRBV7-7 CASSLAGAAGTGELFF TGTGCTAGCAGCTTAGCGGGGGCCGCAGGGACCGGGGAGCTGTTTTTT
TRBD1 TRBJ2-7 16 . TRBV5-4 CASSLAGTGSSYEQYF TGTGCCAGCAGCTTGGCCGGGACAGGGTCCTCCTACGAGCAGTACTTC
. TRBJ2-2 13 . TRBV27 CASTDLGAGELFF TGTGCCAGCACCGACCTGGGGGCCGGGGAGCTGTTTTTT
. TRBJ1-2 15 . TRBV7-9 CASSPPRTDNYGYTF TGTGCCAGCAGCCCACCCAGGACAGATAACTATGGCTACACCTTC
. TRBJ1-1 12 . TRBV6-5 CASSTRHAEAFF TGTGCCAGCAGTACCCGACATGCAGAAGCTTTCTTT
. TRBJ2-1 16 . TRBV10-3 CAISEGNGGLDNEQFF TGTGCCATCAGTGAGGGGAACGGGGGGCTGGACAATGAGCAGTTCTTC
. TRBJ2-1 15 . TRBV19 CASSIGRSSYNEQFF TGTGCCAGTAGTATTGGGAGGAGCTCCTACAATGAGCAGTTCTTC
. TRBJ1-5 13 . TRBV2 CASGPEVNQPQHF TGTGCCAGCGGCCCAGAAGTCAATCAGCCCCAGCATTTT
TRBD1 TRBJ1-2 13 . TRBV7-9 CASSFWDRVGYTF TGTGCCAGCAGCTTTTGGGACAGAGTTGGCTACACCTTC
. TRBJ1-3 16 . TRBV7-6 CASSSWAGAGGNTIYF TGTGCCAGCAGCTCCTGGGCGGGGGCTGGGGGAAACACCATATATTTT
TRBD1 TRBJ1-1 17 . TRBV9 CASSLRDRAGVNTEAFF TGTGCCAGCAGCCTACGGGACAGGGCGGGTGTGAACACTGAAGCTTTCTTT
TRBD2 TRBJ2-2 18 . TRBV10-1 CASSDRLAGTFDPGELFF TGCGCCAGCAGTGACCGACTAGCGGGGACCTTCGATCCCGGGGAGCTGTTTTTT
. TRBJ1-1 15 . TRBV6-5 CASSLRGRAGTEAFF TGTGCCAGCAGTCTTCGGGGCAGGGCGGGCACTGAAGCTTTCTTT
. TRBJ1-5 12 once TRBV2 CASRTSNQPQHF TGTGCCAGCAGGACAAGCAATCAGCCCCAGCATTTT
TRBD1 TRBJ1-5 13 few TRBV6-5 CASRGTGPQPQHF TGTGCCAGCAGGGGGACAGGACCCCAGCCCCAGCATTTT
TRBD1 TRBJ2-2 12 . TRBV6-4 CASRDRAGELFF TGTGCCAGCAGGGACAGGGCCGGGGAGCTGTTTTTT
TRBD2 TRBJ2-3 16 . TRBV7-6 CASRKLAGGPQDTQYF TGTGCCAGCAGAAAACTAGCGGGGGGCCCACAGGATACGCAGTATTTT
. TRBJ1-5 15 once TRBV6-2/TRBV6-3 CASSNTGNSNQPQHF TGTGCCAGCAGTAACACAGGTAATAGCAATCAGCCCCAGCATTTT
TRBD2 TRBJ2-2 15 once TRBV5-4 CASSPRGGDTGELFF TGTGCCAGCAGCCCACGTGGGGGGGACACCGGGGAGCTGTTTTTT
. TRBJ2-7 12 . TRBV7-9 CASSFIYYEQYF TGTGCCAGCAGCTTTATCTACTACGAGCAGTACTTC
. TRBJ1-2 15 . TRBV7-2 CASSLARTVNYGYTF TGTGCCAGCAGCTTAGCGAGGACGGTAAACTATGGCTACACCTTC
TRBD1 TRBJ2-1 14 . TRBV27 CASTRTGSYNEQFF TGTGCCAGCACCCGGACAGGCTCCTACAATGAGCAGTTCTTC
. TRBJ1-6 13 . TRBV5-1 CASSMDTNSPLHF TGCGCCAGCAGCATGGACACGAATTCACCCCTCCACTTT
TRBD2 TRBJ2-7 15 . TRBV7-9 CASSPFAGGAYEQYF TGTGCCAGCAGCCCCTTTGCGGGAGGGGCCTACGAGCAGTACTTC
TRBD1 TRBJ1-2 15 . TRBV19 CASTPDRAQNYGYTF TGTGCCAGTACCCCTGACAGGGCTCAAAACTATGGCTACACCTTC
TRBD2 TRBJ2-3 13 . TRBV5-6 CASSFSREGTQYF TGTGCCAGCAGCTTCTCGAGGGAGGGTACGCAGTATTTT
TRBD2 TRBJ2-1 13 . TRBV2 CASSGTGGPVEFF TGTGCCAGCAGCGGCACGGGAGGGCCTGTTGAGTTCTTC
. TRBJ1-2 14 . TRBV29-1 CSVEDLGVGYGYTF TGCAGCGTTGAAGATCTGGGGGTCGGCTATGGCTACACCTTC
TRBD1 TRBJ1-1 14 once TRBV27 CASSSETGITEAFF TGTGCCAGCAGTTCCGAGACAGGGATCACTGAAGCTTTCTTT
TRBD1 TRBJ2-5 15 . TRBV18 CASSRGQGGQETQYF TGTGCCAGCTCACGAGGACAGGGAGGTCAAGAGACCCAGTACTTC
TRBD1 TRBJ2-7 17 . TRBV5-1 CASSLGVVQGIFYEQYF TGCGCCAGCAGCTTGGGAGTCGTACAGGGGATTTTCTACGAGCAGTACTTC
TRBD2 TRBJ2-2 16 . TRBV10-2 CASRGLAGGNTGELFF TGCGCCAGCAGAGGACTAGCGGGGGGAAACACCGGGGAGCTGTTTTTT
. TRBJ1-5 16 . TRBV7-8 CASSLDGQGSYQPQHF TGTGCCAGCAGCTTAGATGGCCAGGGAAGTTATCAGCCCCAGCATTTT
. TRBJ2-5 18 . TRBV18 CASSPALSWGRYQETQYF TGTGCCAGCTCACCAGCACTATCGTGGGGGAGGTACCAAGAGACCCAGTACTTC
. TRBJ2-2 14 . TRBV6-6 CASSYSSVTGELFF TGTGCCAGCAGTTACTCGTCAGTCACCGGGGAGCTGTTTTTT
TRBD1 TRBJ2-1 15 few TRBV6-1 CASREGTGNYNEQFF TGTGCCAGCAGGGAAGGGACAGGGAACTACAATGAGCAGTTCTTC
TRBD2 TRBJ2-2 16 . TRBV9 CASSPTSGGGTGELFF TGTGCCAGCAGCCCAACTAGCGGGGGAGGTACCGGGGAGCTGTTTTTT
. TRBJ1-5 12 . TRBV19 CASTRSGQPQHF TGTGCCAGTACCAGGTCGGGACAGCCCCAGCATTTT
. TRBJ2-4 16 . TRBV27 CASSTTGTPTKNIQYF TGTGCCAGCAGTACAACCGGGACCCCAACCAAAAACATTCAGTACTTC
. TRBJ2-7 13 . TRBV18 CASSPRSSYEQYF TGTGCCAGCTCACCGAGGAGCTCCTACGAGCAGTACTTC